This is a list of T cell receptor beta chains from one sample in a study of cytomegalovirus exposure and HLA in healthy donors. Assay: immunoSEQ multiplex PCR; the TCRdb copy retains only in-frame clones and omits some. The top ten clones hold approximately 1.5% of a sample with roughly 75,000 clones, about 94% of them seen once. The sequenced material came from PBMCs. Receptors originate from a man aged 18 to 29 in good health and CMV-seropositive. CDR3s leave out the opening cysteine and the closing phenylalanine or tryptophan. Each record gives: V gene, J gene, clone size, D gene, CDR3 protein. The D gene is left open where the match is weak. Expanded clones get a size class; other rows say once, few or many, or leave the size out.

TRBV29-1	TRBJ2-1	NA	TRBD2	SVRLATNEQF
TRBV7-2	TRBJ2-3	NA	NA	ASSLKAGRPTDTQY
TRBV6-6	TRBJ1-2	NA	TRBD1	ASSSGTALNYGYT
TRBV29-1	TRBJ2-7	few	TRBD1	SALTLFRDRVRYEQY
TRBV13	TRBJ2-1	NA	TRBD1	ASSLLGRGSNEQF
TRBV10-2	TRBJ1-1	once	NA	ASSGSLGAAF
TRBV7-8	TRBJ2-3	few	NA	ASSLGRDTDTQY
TRBV10-1	TRBJ2-3	NA	TRBD1	ASHEQKGQPGRPNLGTDTQY
TRBV7-2	TRBJ2-7	NA	NA	ASRTAASAYEQY
TRBV5-1	TRBJ2-1	NA	NA	ASNTGGGGFYSYNEQF
TRBV7-2	TRBJ2-5	NA	TRBD1	ASSIGTGGPETQY
TRBV5-1	TRBJ2-3	NA	NA	ASSLTSGSTDTQY
TRBV4-2	TRBJ2-5	NA	NA	ASSKTLWWQETQY
TRBV5-4	TRBJ2-4	NA	NA	ASSLDGLGNIQY
TRBV5-1	TRBJ2-6	NA	TRBD1	ASSPGGTGANVLT
TRBV9	TRBJ2-1	once	NA	ASSPEGSSYNEQF
TRBV29-1	TRBJ1-1	NA	NA	SARGGGLNTEAF
TRBV6-5	TRBJ2-3	NA	TRBD1	ASTGTGAYGGTQY
TRBV4-1	TRBJ1-6	NA	NA	ASSQERGNSPLH
TRBV30	TRBJ1-3	few	TRBD1	AWLGQGLTFSSSGNTIY
TRBV6-5	TRBJ2-3	NA	NA	ASSYSRSTDTQY
TRBV7-9	TRBJ1-2	NA	NA	ASSPQGEAGTNYGYT
TRBV10-3	TRBJ2-3	NA	NA	AISYDSVDTQY
TRBV5-1	TRBJ2-5	NA	TRBD1	ASSLGGTEETQY
TRBV27	TRBJ1-5	NA	NA	ASQYSWDQPQH
TRBV19	TRBJ2-3	NA	TRBD1	ASSFLGQGGAQY
TRBV7-3	TRBJ2-6	NA	TRBD1	ASTLQGTSSGANVLT
TRBV7-9	TRBJ2-2	NA	NA	ASSPLASVGTGELF
TRBV30	TRBJ1-5	NA	NA	AWSREGPQH
TRBV9	TRBJ1-1	NA	TRBD1	ASSIQGTLNTEAF
TRBV19	TRBJ1-1	NA	TRBD1	ASSIGQAPTLLNTEAF
TRBV4-1	TRBJ2-4	NA	TRBD2	ASSQVYQAGEVIQY
TRBV5-6	TRBJ1-4	NA	TRBD1	ASSYGQGGGEKLF
TRBV5-1	TRBJ1-2	NA	NA	ASSLRGEGYT
TRBV6-1	TRBJ2-1	NA	NA	ASNHDTYNEQF
TRBV7-9	TRBJ1-3	NA	TRBD1	ASRNPGTGGPSGNTIY
TRBV6-5	TRBJ2-4	NA	TRBD1	ASSSRLQGPKNIQY
TRBV4-1	TRBJ2-7	NA	TRBD2	ASSQGTSGSWHEQY
TRBV5-1	TRBJ2-7	NA	TRBD1	ASSLGQGVDEQY
TRBV5-1	TRBJ1-1	NA	NA	ASSLDPRQVGTEAF
TRBV19	TRBJ1-1	NA	TRBD1	ASRGQGARTEAF
TRBV29-1	TRBJ2-5	NA	TRBD1	SVDRGKTQY
TRBV27	TRBJ1-3	NA	NA	ASSLLGGSGNTIY
TRBV7-8	TRBJ2-1	NA	TRBD1	ASSYGAGGVSNEQF
TRBV14	TRBJ1-4	NA	NA	ASSPRSPSNEKLF
TRBV19	TRBJ1-4	NA	NA	ASKPHKTGLYEKLF
TRBV6-5	TRBJ1-4	NA	NA	ASSYSPTNEKLF
TRBV11-3	TRBJ2-1	NA	TRBD2	ASSLDSGTSNEQF
TRBV6-4	TRBJ2-3	NA	TRBD2	ASRLAGGPWADTQY
TRBV4-1	TRBJ1-5	NA	NA	ASSQEAGGGNQPQH
TRBV6-1	TRBJ2-1	NA	TRBD2	ASSPSGPGEQF
TRBV7-3	TRBJ2-3	NA	TRBD2	ASSLVGLAGEGTDTQY
TRBV11-2	TRBJ2-5	NA	NA	ASSLGLEETQY
TRBV7-2	TRBJ1-2	NA	NA	ASSLDRGARGYT
TRBV5-1	TRBJ1-1	NA	TRBD1	ASSSMGQGETEAF
TRBV28	TRBJ2-3	NA	TRBD1	ASGRGGASDTQY
TRBV11-1	TRBJ1-1	NA	TRBD1	ASSPTGEAEAF
TRBV9	TRBJ2-7	NA	TRBD1	ASSVGQGVYEQY
TRBV18	TRBJ2-2	NA	NA	ASSPRGTNTGELF